This T cell receptor beta chain was profiled in a study of technical replicates of blood from a few donors. CDR1 WNHNN and CDR2 SYGVQD come from the germline V gene (reference sequence). The CDR3 consists of 16 residues. V lost 2 bases, J lost 1 base, and 6 bases stayed unmatched. Repertoires were generated with immunoSEQ multiplex PCR, while TCRdb's copy carries only in-frame clones and drops some. The profile shows under 90,000 clones, 90% to 95% of them singletons. The receptor was isolated from a human donor in good health. V usage is TRBV10-1 and J usage is TRBJ2-3, with TRBD2 matching 7 bases. Sequencing was carried out using T cells isolated from PBMCs. This CDR3 is CASSEASSGRTDTQYF. DNA of the CDR3: TGCGCCAGCAGTGAGGCGTCTAGCGGTCGCACAGATACGCAGTATTTT.